The TCR beta chain under discussion was sequenced for a study of shared clonotypes between healthy human individuals. Study details: In total, the donors were a couple of women and a few men aged 18 to 49.

This CDR3 spans 16 amino acids. CDR1 and CDR2 from the germline V gene are SEHNR and FQNEAQ (reference sequence). The V and J ends lost 5 bases and 3 bases respectively, with 17 bases between them. Measured with immunoSEQ multiplex PCR; TCRdb has only the in-frame clones, and not every one. This table holds roughly 2.6 million clones, around nine tenths found once. CD45RA+ naive and CD45RA-negative memory subsets were separated from CD4+ cells. The TCR originated in a man younger than 35 in good health. The sequenced sample consisted of naive CD4+ T cells sorted from blood. Documented subset: CD45RA+ positively selected. This sequence joins TRBV7-9 and TRBJ2-1, with D perhaps matching TRBD2 (6 bases). CDR3 in amino acids: CASSPTGGKNYNEQFF. In DNA, the CDR3 is TGTGCCAGCAGCCCGACTGGCGGGAAGAACTACAATGAGCAGTTCTTC.